This TCR beta chain emerged from a study of T cells in localized non-small cell lung cancer. The V segment lost 6 bases and the J segment 0 bases; nucleotides outside the gene matches: 3. The CDR3 has 15 residues. Germline values: CDR1 MNHGY, CDR2 SAAAGT. Overall study findings and caveats: In the blood, greater T cell density corresponded to longer overall survival. Appearance in adjacent lung was seen for a median approximately 60 of the top 100 tumor clones.

Concerning this clone: Its antigen remains unidentified.

Clones were read by immunoSEQ multiplex PCR, and TCRdb kept only the in-frame ones, dropping some. This sample has some 2,500 clones, with around 26% found just once. This TCR derives from a male donor at least 60 years old with stage I lung adenocarcinoma. V usage is TRBV6-8 and J usage is TRBJ2-1; 9 bases are shared with TRBD1. The specimen was lung tumor tissue, collected before any cancer treatment. The DNA for the CDR3 is TGTGCCAGCAGAGAGGACAGGGGCTCCTACAATGAGCAGTTCTTC. Translation: CASREDRGSYNEQFF.